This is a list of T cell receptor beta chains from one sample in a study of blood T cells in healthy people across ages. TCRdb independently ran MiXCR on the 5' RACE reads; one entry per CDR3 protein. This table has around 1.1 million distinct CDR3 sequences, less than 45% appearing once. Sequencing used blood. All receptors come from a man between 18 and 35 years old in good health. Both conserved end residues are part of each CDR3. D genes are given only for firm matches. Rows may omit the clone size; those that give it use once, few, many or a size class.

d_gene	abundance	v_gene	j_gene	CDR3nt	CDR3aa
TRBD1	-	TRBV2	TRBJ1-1	TGTGCCAGCAGTGAATCCGTGGGACAGGGGAACACTGAAGCTTTCTTT	CASSESVGQGNTEAFF
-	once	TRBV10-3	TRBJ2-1	TGTGTCATCAGAGTTCCCTCGGTAACGGCCAATGAGCAGTTCTTC	CVIRVPSVTANEQFF
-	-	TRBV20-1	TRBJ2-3	TGCAGTGCCCCCCTCGAGGGCGGAACAGATACGCAGTATTTT	CSAPLEGGTDTQYF
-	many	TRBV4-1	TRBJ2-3	TGCGCCAGCAGCCAAGTATACTCGACAGCCAACACAGATACGCAGTATTTT	CASSQVYSTANTDTQYF
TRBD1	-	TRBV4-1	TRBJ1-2	TGCGCCAGCAGCCAAGAGAGCGGGGGACAGGGGTATGGCTACACCTTC	CASSQESGGQGYGYTF
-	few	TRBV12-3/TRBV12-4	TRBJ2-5	TGTGCCAGCAGTTTGGAAGGGCAGAACCAAGAGACCCAGTACTTC	CASSLEGQNQETQYF
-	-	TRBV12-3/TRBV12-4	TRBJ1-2	TGTGCCAGCAGTTTCGGGGTACGGACTAACTATGGCTACACCTTC	CASSFGVRTNYGYTF
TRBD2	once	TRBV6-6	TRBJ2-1	TGTGCCAGCATTAGGACTAGCTCTGGCAAGGAGCAGTTCTTC	CASIRTSSGKEQFF
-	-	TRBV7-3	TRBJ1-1	TGTGCCAGCAGCCCTCCGGGACTCTGGAACACTGAAGCTTTCTTT	CASSPPGLWNTEAFF
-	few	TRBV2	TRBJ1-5	TGTGCCAGCAGTGAGGACCCAACCTTGAGCAATCAGCCCCAGCATTTT	CASSEDPTLSNQPQHF
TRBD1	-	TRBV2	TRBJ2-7	TGTGCCAGCAGTTACCCCGGGACAGGGGACGTCGGCGAGCAGTACTTC	CASSYPGTGDVGEQYF
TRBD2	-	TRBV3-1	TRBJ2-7	TGTGCCAGCAGTCAAAGACTAGCGTCTATCTACGAGCAGTACTTC	CASSQRLASIYEQYF